This T cell receptor (beta chain) was sequenced for a study of T cells in Graves' hyperthyroidism and ophthalmopathy. CDR1 is PRHDT, CDR2 FYEKMQ, per germline (reference sequence). The CDR3 covers 15 residues. In the case of this clonotype: A read error may produce the germline difference seen at one junction end.

Researchers took RNA transcripts and amplified the TCR beta CDR3 regions from them. The TCR CDR3 first-round RT-PCR relied on the HTBI primer set. TCRdb reprocessed the multiplex PCR reads with MiXCR, giving one entry per CDR3 protein. This table holds hundreds of thousands of distinct CDR3 sequences, roughly a sixth found once. The study based diagnoses on clinical symptoms, serum thyroxine and TRAb, thyroid ultrasound and orbital computed tomography. This chain connects TRBV13 to TRBJ1-1; possibly TRBD1 for D (5 bases). The sequencing input was blood. This receptor was identified in a woman aged 18-30 years with Graves' ophthalmopathy. CDR3 coding DNA: TGTGCCAACAGCCCGTTGGGGGAAATGAACACTGAAGCTTTCTTT. The encoded protein is CANSPLGEMNTEAFF.